The 2 T cell receptor beta chains below come from one sample, sequenced in a study of T cell repertoires in cytomegalovirus infection (dated by TCRdb to the late 2010s). These TCRs are of unknown antigen specificity. Sequenced using an Illumina HiSeq 1500. In-frame beta chains were kept once TCRdb had trimmed the public reads at Q25 with fastp and called clones with MiXCR. Every CDR3 protein is listed once, alongside the most common genes and DNA of its rows. The sample contains fewer than 30,000 distinct CDR3 sequences, approximately 18% of them found a single time. The top ten hold 70% to 90% of the sample. The meaning of the sample's treatment or condition label: in vitro stimulation with specific CMV peptide epitopes to enrich CMV-specific T cells. The specimen was CD8+ T cells from cultured PBMCs, collected from culture after CMV antigen stimulation. The receptors shown here come from a human donor in good health (CMV status not recorded). Some clones in this sample may be carry-over from other donors' samples.

This clonotype turned up a few times. The chain employs TRBV10-3 and TRBJ1-5, with unresolved D. V shed 0 bases and J shed 1 base, with 4 bases lying between them. The length of the CDR3 is 14 residues. Germline CDR1 ENHRY, CDR2 SYGVKD. CDR3 DNA: TGTGCCATCAGTGAGTCGATGAGCAATCAGCCCCAGCATTTT. As protein: CAISESMSNQPQHF.

In its sample, this clonotype was seen a few times. The chain joins TRBV7-3 to TRBJ2-7, with no clear D. The CDR3 consists of 10 residues. V was pared by 6 bases and J by 7 bases, with 7 bases between. Germline V gene sequence: CDR1 SGHTA, CDR2 FQGTGA. The CDR3, as DNA: TGTGCCAGCAGAGGGATAGAGCAGTACTTC. It is translated as CASRGIEQYF.